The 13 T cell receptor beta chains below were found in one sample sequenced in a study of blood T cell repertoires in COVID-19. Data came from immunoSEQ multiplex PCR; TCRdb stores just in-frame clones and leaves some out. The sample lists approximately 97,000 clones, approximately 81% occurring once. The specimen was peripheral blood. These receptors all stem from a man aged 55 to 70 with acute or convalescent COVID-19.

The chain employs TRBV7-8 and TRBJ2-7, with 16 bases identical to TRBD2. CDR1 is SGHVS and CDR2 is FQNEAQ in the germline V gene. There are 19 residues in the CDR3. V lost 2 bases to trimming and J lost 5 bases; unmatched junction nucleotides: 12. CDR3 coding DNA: TGTGCCAGCAGCTTAATCCCAGGGACTAGCGGGGGGGAGAGAGACGAGCAGTACTTC. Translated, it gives CASSLIPGTSGGERDEQYF.

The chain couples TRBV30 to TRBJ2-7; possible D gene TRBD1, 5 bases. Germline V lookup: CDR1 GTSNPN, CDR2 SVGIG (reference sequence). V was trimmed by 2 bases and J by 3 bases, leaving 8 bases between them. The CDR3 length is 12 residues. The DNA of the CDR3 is TGTGCCTGGAGTAAGGGGATCTACGAGCAGTACTTC. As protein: CAWSKGIYEQYF.

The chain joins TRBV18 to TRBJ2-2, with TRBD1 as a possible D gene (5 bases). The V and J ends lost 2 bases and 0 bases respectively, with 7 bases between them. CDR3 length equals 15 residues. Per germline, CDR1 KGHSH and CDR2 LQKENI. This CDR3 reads CASSPGATNTGELFF. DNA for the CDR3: TGTGCCAGCTCACCAGGGGCCACGAACACCGGGGAGCTGTTTTTT. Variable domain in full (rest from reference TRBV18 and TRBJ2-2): NAGVMQNPRHLVRRRGQEARLRCSPMKGHSHVYWYRQLPEEGLKFMVYLQKENIIDESGMPKERFSAEFPKEGPSILRIQQVVRGDSAAYFCASSPGATNTGELFFGEGSRLTVL.

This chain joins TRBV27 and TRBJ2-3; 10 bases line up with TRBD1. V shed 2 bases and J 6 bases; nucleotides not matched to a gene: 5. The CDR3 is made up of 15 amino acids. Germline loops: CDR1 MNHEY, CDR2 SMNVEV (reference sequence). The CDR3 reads CASSLRDRGYDTQYF. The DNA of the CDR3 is TGTGCCAGCAGTTTACGGGACAGGGGTTACGATACGCAGTATTTT.

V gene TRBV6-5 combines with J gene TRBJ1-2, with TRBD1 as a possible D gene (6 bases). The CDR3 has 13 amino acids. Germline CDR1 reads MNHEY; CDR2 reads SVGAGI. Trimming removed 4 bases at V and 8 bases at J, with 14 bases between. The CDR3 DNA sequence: TGTGCCAGCAGTTCACAGGGCCATGGGGGCTACACCTTC. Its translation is CASSSQGHGGYTF.

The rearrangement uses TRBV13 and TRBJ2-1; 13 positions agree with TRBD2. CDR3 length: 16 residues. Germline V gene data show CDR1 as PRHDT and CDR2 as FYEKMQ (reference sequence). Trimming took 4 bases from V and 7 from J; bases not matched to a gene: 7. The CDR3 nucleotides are TGTGCCAGCAGCTGGGGGACTAGCGGGGAGGGGAATGAGCAGTTCTTC. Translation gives CASSWGTSGEGNEQFF.

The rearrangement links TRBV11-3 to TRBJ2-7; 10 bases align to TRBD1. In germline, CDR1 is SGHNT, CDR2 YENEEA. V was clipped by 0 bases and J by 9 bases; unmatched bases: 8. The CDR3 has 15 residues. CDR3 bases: TGTGCCAGCAGCTTAGAAGGACAGGGGGTCTCCGGGCAGTACTTC. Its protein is CASSLEGQGVSGQYF.

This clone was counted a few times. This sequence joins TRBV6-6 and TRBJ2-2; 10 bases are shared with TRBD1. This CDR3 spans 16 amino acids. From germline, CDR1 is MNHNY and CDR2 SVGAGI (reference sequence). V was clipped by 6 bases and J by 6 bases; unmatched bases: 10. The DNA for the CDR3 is TGTGCCAGCAGCCCCCCGGGACAGGGGCAAGCCGGGGAGCTGTTTTTT. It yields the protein CASSPPGQGQAGELFF.

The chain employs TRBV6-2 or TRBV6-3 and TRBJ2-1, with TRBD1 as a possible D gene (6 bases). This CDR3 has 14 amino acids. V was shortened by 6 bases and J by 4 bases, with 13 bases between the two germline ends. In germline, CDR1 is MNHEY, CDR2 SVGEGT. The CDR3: CASSDGDIYNEQFF. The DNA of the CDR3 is TGTGCCAGCAGCGACGGGGACATATACAATGAGCAGTTCTTC.

In nucleotides, the CDR3 is TGTGCCAGCAGCCGACGGGAGAGCGGGGCGGGGACCCAGTACTTC. This sequence encodes CASSRRESGAGTQYF. This chain uses TRBV3-1 (or the pseudogene TRBV3-2) with TRBJ2-5, with 7 bases that match TRBD2. This CDR3 has 15 residues. V was clipped by 4 bases and J by 7 bases; unmatched bases: 12. The germline gives CDR1 LGHDT, CDR2 YNNKEL (reference sequence).

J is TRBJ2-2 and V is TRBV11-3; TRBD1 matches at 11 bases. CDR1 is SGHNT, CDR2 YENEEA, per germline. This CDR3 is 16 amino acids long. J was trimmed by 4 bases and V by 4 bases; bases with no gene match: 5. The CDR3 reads CASSSRDRGITGELFF. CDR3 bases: TGTGCCAGCAGCTCCCGGGACAGGGGGATCACCGGGGAGCTGTTTTTT.

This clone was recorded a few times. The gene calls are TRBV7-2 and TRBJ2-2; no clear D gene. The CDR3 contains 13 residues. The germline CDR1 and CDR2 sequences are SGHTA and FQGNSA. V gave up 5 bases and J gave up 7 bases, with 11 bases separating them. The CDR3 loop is CASSLARNGELFF. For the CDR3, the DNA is TGTGCCAGCAGCCTCGCGAGAAACGGGGAGCTGTTTTTT.

The CDR3 DNA sequence: TGTGCCAGCAGCTTCCTGACTAGCGGGGGGGCTTTAGATACGCAGTATTTT. It specifies CASSFLTSGGALDTQYF. V and J are TRBV11-3 and TRBJ2-3; 14 positions match TRBD2. CDR1 and CDR2 (germline): SGHNT, YENEEA. CDR3 length: 17 amino acids. Trimming removed 3 bases from V and 5 bases from J; junction bases left unmatched: 7.